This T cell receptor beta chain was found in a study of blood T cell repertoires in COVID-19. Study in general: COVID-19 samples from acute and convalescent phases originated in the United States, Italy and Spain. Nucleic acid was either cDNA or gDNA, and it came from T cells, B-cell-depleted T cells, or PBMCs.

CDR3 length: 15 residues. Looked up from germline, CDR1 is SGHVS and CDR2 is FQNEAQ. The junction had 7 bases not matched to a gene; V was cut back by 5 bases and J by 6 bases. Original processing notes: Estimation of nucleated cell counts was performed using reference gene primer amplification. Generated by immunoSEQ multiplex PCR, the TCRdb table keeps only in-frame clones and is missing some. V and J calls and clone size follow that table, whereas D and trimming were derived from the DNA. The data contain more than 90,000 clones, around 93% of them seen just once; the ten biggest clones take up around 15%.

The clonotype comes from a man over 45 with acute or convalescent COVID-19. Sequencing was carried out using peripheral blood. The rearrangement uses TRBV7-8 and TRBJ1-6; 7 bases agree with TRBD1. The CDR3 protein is CASSVLRDSNSPLHF. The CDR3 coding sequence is TGTGCCAGCAGCGTCCTAAGGGACAGTAATTCACCCCTCCACTTT.